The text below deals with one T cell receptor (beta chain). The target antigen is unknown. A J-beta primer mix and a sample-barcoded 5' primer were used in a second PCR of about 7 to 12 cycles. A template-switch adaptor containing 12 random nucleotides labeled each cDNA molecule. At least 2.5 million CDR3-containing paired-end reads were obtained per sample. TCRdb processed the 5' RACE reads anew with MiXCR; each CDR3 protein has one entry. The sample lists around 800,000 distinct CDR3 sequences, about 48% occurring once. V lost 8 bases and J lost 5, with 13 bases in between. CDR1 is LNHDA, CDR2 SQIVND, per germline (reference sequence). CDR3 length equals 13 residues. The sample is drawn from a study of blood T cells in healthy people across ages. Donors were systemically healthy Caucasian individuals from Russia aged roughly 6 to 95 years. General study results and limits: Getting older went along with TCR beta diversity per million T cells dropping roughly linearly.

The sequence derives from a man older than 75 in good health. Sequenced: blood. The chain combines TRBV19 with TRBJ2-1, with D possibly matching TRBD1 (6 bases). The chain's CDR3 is CASGQLQNNEQFF. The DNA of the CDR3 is TGTGCCAGTGGACAGCTACAGAACAATGAGCAGTTCTTC. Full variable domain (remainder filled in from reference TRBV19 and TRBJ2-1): DGGITQSPKYLFRKEGQNVTLSCEQNLNHDAMYWYRQDPGQGLRLIYYSQIVNDFQKGDIAEGYSVSREKKESFPLTVTSAQKNPTAFYLCASGQLQNNEQFFGPGTRLTVL.